Listed below are T cell receptor beta chains from one sample, sequenced in a study of cytomegalovirus exposure and HLA in healthy donors. Profiling relied on immunoSEQ multiplex PCR, and the TCRdb table lists in-frame clones only, not all of them. The table lists just over 200,000 clones, approximately 85% of them singletons, with 2.5% to 3% in the top ten. The specimen sequenced was PBMCs. The receptors originated from a woman aged 40 to 50 in good health and CMV-seronegative. Each CDR3 is given with its conserved first and last residue. The D gene is left open where the match is weak. Rows may omit the clone size; those that give it use once, few, many or a size class.

D gene	V gene	clone size	J gene	CDR3 DNA	CDR3 protein
-	TRBV29-1	-	TRBJ1-1	TGCAGCTCTAGGGAGGGATCGAACACTGAAGCTTTCTTT	CSSREGSNTEAFF
TRBD1	TRBV18	few	TRBJ2-7	TGTGCCAGCTCACCCACAGGGGGAACATCCGCCTACGAGCAGTACTTC	CASSPTGGTSAYEQYF
-	TRBV5-5	-	TRBJ2-3	TGTGCCAGCAGCTTGGGAGACAGTCCAGATACGCAGTATTTT	CASSLGDSPDTQYF
-	TRBV28	-	TRBJ1-4	TGTGCCAGCAGTTTAATCTCCCCGTCGTTACTGTTTTTT	CASSLISPSLLFF
TRBD2	TRBV11-1	-	TRBJ2-3	TGTGCCAGCAGGCGGGCTAGCGGGAGTAGTGTCGCAGATACGCAGTATTTT	CASRRASGSSVADTQYF
-	TRBV11-2	-	TRBJ2-2	TGTGCCAGCAGCTTAGACCTGAACACCGGGGAGCTGTTTTTT	CASSLDLNTGELFF
TRBD1	TRBV9	-	TRBJ1-2	TGTGCCAGCAGCGTGGGGTGGGGGACAGGGGGCGGCTACACCTTC	CASSVGWGTGGGYTF
-	TRBV5-8	-	TRBJ1-1	TGTGCCAGCAGCTTGGGCCGGGGCGGAGGGGCAAATCGTTACACTGAAGCTTTCTTT	CASSLGRGGGANRYTEAFF
-	TRBV7-8	-	TRBJ2-1	TGTGCCAGCAGCCCCAATCGGGCAGGGGACTACAATGAGCAGTTCTTC	CASSPNRAGDYNEQFF
-	TRBV28	once	TRBJ2-7	TGTGCCAGCAGTTTGGCCGGGGGGCAGTCCTACGAGCAGTACTTC	CASSLAGGQSYEQYF
-	TRBV27	-	TRBJ2-1	TGTGCCAGCAGCCGCCCGAACAGGGCGGAGGAGTTCTTC	CASSRPNRAEEFF